This TCR beta chain was captured in a study of Ad26.COV2.S vaccination and SARS-CoV-2 variants. About the study: Ad26.COV2.S shots went into the muscle once or twice, 56 days apart.

Treatment indicated: some 19 received Ad26.COV2.S at low or high dose, single or two shots; about 5 received placebo; per-sample allocation not given. Samples came from day 63 after the first vaccine or placebo injection. Within Boston, the person who donated was an adult of 18-55 years. Notes on this clone: Its antigen is currently unknown.

General observations from the study: Responses of T cells in total may have been underestimated by the TCR breadth and depth analyses.

Here immunoSEQ multiplex PCR was the method, and the copy in TCRdb shows in-frame clones only, minus some. Here the sample spans a few hundred thousand clones, around 90% being singletons. Germline loops: CDR1 SGHTA, CDR2 FQGNSA. CDR3 length: 17 residues. The ends lost 2 bases at V and 8 bases at J; junction bases unmatched: 8. The TCR originated in a person aged 18-65 years who received the Ad26.COV2.S COVID-19 vaccine or a placebo. The chain carries TRBV7-2 and TRBJ2-1, with TRBD2 identical over 14 bases. The source was peripheral blood, collected in a trial of Ad26.COV2.S vaccine versus placebo. This CDR3 is CASSLPGTSGGDYEQFF. In DNA form, the CDR3 reads TGTGCCAGCAGCTTACCGGGGACTAGCGGGGGTGACTATGAGCAGTTCTTC.